Listed here are 3 T cell receptor beta chains from one sample, sequenced in a study of blood T cell repertoires in COVID-19. The repertoire was sequenced with immunoSEQ multiplex PCR; TCRdb's copy has only in-frame clones and lacks some. The table shows roughly 520,000 clones, with around nine tenths occurring only once. The specimen was PBMCs or T cells enriched from blood (not recorded which). The source of these receptors is a woman between 35 and 50 years old who had recovered from COVID-19.

V usage is TRBV11-3 and J usage is TRBJ2-4; TRBD2 matches 11 bases. The germline CDR1 and CDR2 sequences are SGHNT and YENEEA. With V trimmed by 8 bases and J by 0 bases, 12 bases remained unmatched. CDR3 length: 18 amino acids. This chain's CDR3 is CASQETSGALPAKNIQYF. Written as DNA, the CDR3 is TGTGCCAGCCAAGAGACTAGCGGGGCCCTCCCAGCCAAAAACATTCAGTACTTC.

Concerning this clone itself: Other DNA sequences of this sample code for an identical CDR3. The chain combines TRBV5-1 with TRBJ2-7, with D uncertain. The CDR3 is 12 amino acids. Per the germline V gene, CDR1 is SGHRS and CDR2 is YFSETQ. Trimming removed 1 base at V and 6 bases at J, with 8 bases between. The CDR3 DNA sequence: TGCGCCAGCAGCTTGAACTCTCGCGAGCAGTACTTC. Translated: CASSLNSREQYF.

The chain links TRBV7-9 to TRBJ1-1; D remains ambiguous. Per germline, CDR1 SEHNR and CDR2 FQNEAQ (reference sequence). This CDR3 spans 12 amino acids. Deletions cut 5 bases from V and 5 bases from J, with 9 bases between. CDR3 coding DNA: TGTGCCAGCAGCCCTCCGGGGACTGAAGCTTTCTTT. This codes for CASSPPGTEAFF.